Below are 20 T cell receptor beta chains sequenced from a single sample in a study of human thymus T cells. Produced via immunoSEQ multiplex PCR; TCRdb's table is partial and in-frame only. The sample lists tens of thousands of clones, approximately 95% occurring once. The sample was blood. The receptor source for this set is a girl under three years old with a congenital heart defect but otherwise immunologically healthy.

As DNA, the CDR3 is TGCGCCAGCAGCTTGGTCGAGAAGAGGGGGGAGACCCAGTACTTC. Residues: CASSLVEKRGETQYF. This chain joins TRBV5-1 and TRBJ2-5; a possible D gene is TRBD1 (6 bases). Trimming left V 0 bases short and J 5 bases short, with 14 bases between. There are 15 residues in the CDR3. Per germline, CDR1 SGHRS and CDR2 YFSETQ.

The CDR3 sequence: CASSQDKGARAFF. CDR3 nucleotides: TGTGCCAGCAGCCAAGATAAGGGGGCTCGAGCTTTCTTT. The chain links TRBV4-2 to TRBJ1-1; 7 bases are a match to TRBD1. The CDR3 runs to 13 residues. With 0 bases clipped from V and 10 bases from J, the junction kept 5 bases outside the gene matches. Germline V gene data show CDR1 as LGHNA and CDR2 as YNFKEQ.

The chain joins TRBV2 to TRBJ2-1; no definite D call. Germline values: CDR1 SNHLY, CDR2 FYNNEI. V shed 4 bases and J shed 9 bases, with 10 bases lying between them. This CDR3 has 12 amino acids. DNA of the CDR3: TGTGCCAGCAGTGGGGATTTTGGTGAGCAGTTCTTC. Amino acids: CASSGDFGEQFF. The whole variable domain, filled in from reference TRBV2 and TRBJ2-1, reads EPEVTQTPSHQVTQMGQEVILRCVPISNHLYFYWYRQILGQKVEFLVSFYNNEISEKSEIFDDQFSVERPDGSNFTLKIRSTKLEDSAMYFCASSGDFGEQFFGPGTRLTVL.

This sequence joins TRBV11-2 and TRBJ2-7, with 12 nucleotides matching TRBD2. This CDR3 is built from 14 residues. Germline assignment: CDR1 SGHAT and CDR2 FQNNGV. The trim removed 7 bases at V and 6 bases at J, leaving 7 bases unmatched. CDR3 region: CASTATSGSPEQYF. The CDR3 nucleotides are TGTGCCAGCACCGCGACTAGCGGGAGCCCCGAGCAGTACTTC. The full variable domain, in which reference TRBV11-2 and TRBJ2-7 provide the parts outside the CDR3, is EAGVAQSPRYKIIEKRQSVAFWCNPISGHATLYWYQQILGQGPKLLIQFQNNGVVDDSQLPKDRFSAERLKGVDSTLKIQPAKLEDSAVYLCASTATSGSPEQYFGPGTRLTVT.

V gene TRBV29-1 combines with J gene TRBJ2-1; TRBD2 agrees at 10 bases. Germline lookup yields CDR1 SQVTM and CDR2 ANQGSEA. Unmatched junction bases numbered 2, after V lost 4 bases and J lost 2 bases. The CDR3 is 14 amino acids. CDR3 sequence: CSVVGLAAYNEQFF. CDR3 in DNA: TGCAGCGTTGTAGGACTAGCGGCCTACAATGAGCAGTTCTTC.

The gene calls are TRBV6-5 and TRBJ1-2; D remains ambiguous. Germline assignment: CDR1 MNHEY and CDR2 SVGAGI. CDR3 length: 13 residues. Trimming removed 3 bases at V and 8 bases at J, with 13 bases between. This CDR3 is CASSYHPIFGYTF. CDR3 nucleotides: TGTGCCAGCAGTTATCACCCGATCTTCGGCTACACCTTC.

The chain joins TRBV7-9 to TRBJ2-3; no clear D gene. CDR3 size: 12 residues. The germline V gene has CDR1 SEHNR and CDR2 FQNEAQ (reference sequence). V was shortened by 5 bases and J by 2 bases, with 5 bases between the two germline ends. The CDR3 here is CASSQNTDTQYF. The CDR3 region has the DNA TGTGCCAGCAGCCAAAACACAGATACGCAGTATTTT.

This clone was seen just once. This sequence joins TRBV5-1 and TRBJ2-1, with 8 nucleotides matching TRBD1. This CDR3 comprises 14 residues. The germline V gene encodes CDR1 SGHRS and CDR2 YFSETQ. V shed 2 bases, J shed 6 bases, and the junction held 4 bases outside the gene matches. CDR3 sequence: CASSLGQGPNEQFF. The CDR3 DNA is TGCGCCAGCAGCTTAGGACAGGGACCCAATGAGCAGTTCTTC.

Comments on this clone: Other DNA sequences in the same sample also yield this CDR3. The V gene is TRBV13, the J gene TRBJ2-7, with 10 bases matching TRBD2. Germline V gene data show CDR1 as PRHDT and CDR2 as FYEKMQ (reference sequence). Trimming at V came to 8 bases and at J to 2 bases, leaving 9 bases not matched to a gene. The CDR3 extends over 15 amino acids. CDR3 sequence reads: CASAYRTSGAYEQYF. CDR3 nucleotides: TGTGCCAGCGCGTACCGTACTAGCGGGGCCTACGAGCAGTACTTC.

The V gene is TRBV2, the J gene TRBJ1-5; D ambiguous. The CDR3 has 15 residues. Trimming took 0 bases from V and 4 from J, leaving 10 bases between them. The germline CDR1 and CDR2 sequences are SNHLY and FYNNEI. The CDR3 loop is CASSEARVWNQPQHF. CDR3 in DNA: TGTGCCAGCAGTGAAGCAAGGGTTTGGAATCAGCCCCAGCATTTT.

CDR3 sequence reads: CAWSVLAPTGEQYF. DNA for the CDR3: TGTGCCTGGAGTGTACTGGCGCCTACTGGAGAGCAGTACTTC. V and J are TRBV30 and TRBJ2-7; no clear D gene. V was clipped by 0 bases and J by 7 bases, with 16 bases between them. Germline-derived CDR1 and CDR2 are GTSNPN and SVGIG (reference sequence). This CDR3 contains 14 residues.

V is TRBV6-5 and J is TRBJ2-1, with 9 bases identical to TRBD1. With 7 bases clipped from V and 6 bases from J, the junction kept 4 bases outside the gene matches. The germline V gene has CDR1 MNHEY and CDR2 SVGAGI. This CDR3 is 13 amino acids long. In DNA, the CDR3 is TGTGCCAGCACGGGGGACAGGGTCAATGAGCAGTTCTTC. Translation gives CASTGDRVNEQFF.

CDR3 sequence (DNA): TGTGCCAGCAGCTCACAGGGGAGTCTTACCTACGAGCAGTACTTC. It codes for CASSSQGSLTYEQYF. V gene TRBV7-9 combines with J gene TRBJ2-7, with 7 positions matching TRBD1. V shed 4 bases and J 2 bases; nucleotides not matched to a gene: 8. The germline V gene has CDR1 SEHNR and CDR2 FQNEAQ (reference sequence). This CDR3 comprises 15 residues. The entire variable domain, with the rest obtained from reference TRBV7-9 and TRBJ2-7, is as follows: DTGVSQNPRHKITKRGQNVTFRCDPISEHNRLYWYRQTLGQGPEFLTYFQNEAQLEKSRLLSDRFSAERPKGSFSTLEIQRTEQGDSAMYLCASSSQGSLTYEQYFGPGTRLTVT.

This clone was found once. V and J are TRBV5-1 and TRBJ2-2; 10 positions agree with TRBD2. Germline-derived CDR1 and CDR2 are SGHRS and YFSETQ. The CDR3 has 18 residues. The ends lost 0 bases at V and 7 bases at J; junction bases unmatched: 12. CDR3 nucleotides: TGCGCCAGCAGCTTGGGACGGACTAGCGGCGAGGTTATCGGGGAGCTGTTTTTT. Protein product: CASSLGRTSGEVIGELFF. The variable domain in full, with the rest retrieved from reference TRBV5-1 and TRBJ2-2, is KAGVTQTPRYLIKTRGQQVTLSCSPISGHRSVSWYQQTPGQGLQFLFEYFSETQRNKGNFPGRFSGRQFSNSRSEMNVSTLELGDSALYLCASSLGRTSGEVIGELFFGEGSRLTVL.

The V and J genes are TRBV10-3 and TRBJ1-5, with TRBD1 matching over 7 bases. CDR1 and CDR2 (germline): ENHRY, SYGVKD. V dropped 0 bases and J dropped 4; count of bases not matched to a gene: 3. The CDR3 is made up of 15 amino acids. CDR3 sequence reads: CAISESRQGNQPQHF. CDR3 DNA sequence: TGTGCCATCAGTGAGTCGAGACAGGGTAATCAGCCCCAGCATTTT.

On this clone: Germline is not matched at one junction end, which may reflect a read error. The V and J genes are TRBV7-7 and TRBJ2-1, with 7 bases lining up with TRBD1. The CDR3 is made up of 13 amino acids. Germline V gene lookup returns CDR1 SSHAT and CDR2 FNYEAQ (reference sequence). The CDR3 spells CASSLGTANEQFF. The CDR3 DNA reads TGTGCTAGCAGCCTAGGGACAGCCAATGAGCAGTTCTTC.

The chain combines TRBV10-3 with TRBJ1-3; D perhaps matches TRBD1 (5 bases). V dropped 5 bases and J dropped 4 bases, with 18 bases sitting between them. The CDR3 covers 16 residues. CDR1 ENHRY and CDR2 SYGVKD come from the germline V gene. The CDR3 DNA is TGTGCCATCAGTTCTTCTCCAGGGAAGGCAGGAAACACCATATATTTT. It encodes CAISSSPGKAGNTIYF.

V and J are TRBV27 and TRBJ2-7; unclear D gene. The V end was cut by 2 bases, the J end by 0 bases, with 8 bases between. The CDR3 has 14 residues. Germline values: CDR1 MNHEY, CDR2 SMNVEV (reference sequence). CDR3 sequence: CASSLAWGSYEQYF. As DNA, the CDR3 is TGTGCCAGCAGTTTAGCTTGGGGCTCCTACGAGCAGTACTTC.

The chain links TRBV5-1 to TRBJ2-2; D gene uncertain. The length of the CDR3 is 16 residues. Germline CDR1 and CDR2: SGHRS and YFSETQ. Between the trimmed V and J ends, which lost 0 bases and 4 bases, there was a span of 13 bases. CDR3 amino acids: CASSLGANRATGELFF. CDR3 nucleotide sequence: TGCGCCAGCAGCTTGGGGGCAAACCGGGCCACCGGGGAGCTGTTTTTT.

The genes are TRBV18 and TRBJ2-7; TRBD1 matches 7 bases. Trimming took 4 bases from V and 2 from J; bases not matched to a gene: 2. Germline V gene sequence: CDR1 KGHSH, CDR2 LQKENI. The CDR3 length is 13 residues. This CDR3 reads CASSLGTAYEQYF. CDR3 in DNA: TGTGCCAGCTCACTTGGGACAGCCTACGAGCAGTACTTC.